This entry lists 29 T cell receptor beta chains sequenced from one sample in a study of human T cells and chemical hapten exposure. The time point: pre-sensitization, week 0. Treatment: therapeutic diphenylcyclopropenone sensitization with weekly scalp DPC. MiXCR, applied by TCRdb to the RACE reads, yields one record per CDR3 protein. The profile shows 150,000 to 200,000 distinct CDR3 sequences, almost 30% of them singletons. The sequencing used whole blood, collected in connection with sensitization to the hapten diphenylcyclopropenone (DPC). These receptors were obtained from a woman aged 25-40 years with alopecia areata. Some clones in this sample may be carry-over from other donors' samples.

V gene TRBV2 combines with J gene TRBJ1-1, with 10 bases matching TRBD1. Germline CDR1 SNHLY, CDR2 FYNNEI. The CDR3 has 18 amino acids. Trimming took 6 bases from V and 1 from J; bases not matched to a gene: 14. The chain's CDR3 is CASRSPGTGVRGNTEAFF. In DNA form, the CDR3 reads TGTGCCAGCAGAAGTCCCGGGACAGGGGTTAGAGGGAACACTGAAGCTTTCTTT.

Only a few counts were recorded for this clonotype. The chain carries TRBV2 and TRBJ1-2, with a tentative D call TRBD1 (6 bases). The germline V gene encodes CDR1 SNHLY and CDR2 FYNNEI. Deletions cut 3 bases from V and 5 bases from J, with 10 bases between. CDR3 length equals 13 residues. The CDR3 sequence: CASSDGQGYGYTF. Here the CDR3 DNA reads TGTGCCAGCAGTGACGGGCAGGGGTATGGCTACACCTTC. The whole variable domain, remainder taken from reference TRBV2 and TRBJ1-2, is EPEVTQTPSHQVTQMGQEVILRCVPISNHLYFYWYRQILGQKVEFLVSFYNNEISEKSEIFDDQFSVERPDGSNFTLKIRSTKLEDSAMYFCASSDGQGYGYTFGSGTRLTVV.

This sequence joins TRBV6-5 and TRBJ2-1; 7 bases are a match to TRBD2. V dropped 8 bases and J dropped 0; count of bases not matched to a gene: 19. The CDR3 length is 19 residues. Germline CDR1 and CDR2: MNHEY and SVGAGI. CDR3 protein: CASPILGGREDRSYNEQFF. The CDR3 DNA follows: TGTGCCAGCCCTATTCTGGGCGGGAGAGAGGATCGCTCCTACAATGAGCAGTTCTTC.

This clonotype was found a few times. J is TRBJ1-1 and V is TRBV18, with 9 nucleotides matching TRBD1. CDR1 is KGHSH and CDR2 is LQKENI in the germline V gene. V trimming: 6 bases; J trimming: 4 bases; junction bases outside the gene matches: 6. The CDR3 extends over 14 amino acids. DNA of the CDR3: TGTGCCAGCTCCCCGGGACAGGGAACCACTGAAGCTTTCTTT. It yields the protein CASSPGQGTTEAFF.

This clonotype came up a few times. V usage is TRBV2 and J usage is TRBJ2-5; D possibly corresponds to TRBD2 (5 bases). V shed 2 bases and J shed 5 bases, with 12 bases lying between them. CDR1 and CDR2 from the germline V gene are SNHLY and FYNNEI. This CDR3 spans 14 amino acids. In DNA, the CDR3 is TGTGCCAGCAGTGAATTTGCTGGGGAGGAGACCCAGTACTTC. Protein sequence: CASSEFAGEETQYF.

This chain uses TRBV4-1 with TRBJ2-7; a weak D match, TRBD2 (6 bases). The CDR3 loop spans 14 amino acids. Germline V CDR1 and CDR2: MGHRA, YSYEKL. Trimming removed 5 bases from V and 2 bases from J, with 13 bases in between. The CDR3 sequence: CASSLLGSPYEQYF. CDR3 nucleotide sequence: TGCGCCAGCAGCTTACTCGGGAGTCCCTACGAGCAGTACTTC.

This clonotype was counted a single time. V gene TRBV27 combines with J gene TRBJ2-7; the D gene is possibly TRBD1 (6 bases). Germline lookup yields CDR1 MNHEY and CDR2 SMNVEV (reference sequence). The CDR3 totals 13 residues. The V and J ends lost 4 bases and 2 bases respectively, with 9 bases between them. The CDR3 reads CASSYRATYEQYF. The CDR3 nucleotides read TGTGCCAGCAGTTACAGGGCTACCTACGAGCAGTACTTC.

The rearrangement joins TRBV2 to TRBJ1-6, with D perhaps matching TRBD1 (6 bases). Deletions cut 8 bases from V and 7 bases from J, with 18 bases between. Per germline, CDR1 SNHLY and CDR2 FYNNEI. This CDR3 spans 15 amino acids. CDR3 sequence reads: CASDGQPQGNSPLHF. The CDR3 DNA reads TGTGCCAGCGATGGACAGCCCCAGGGGAATTCACCCCTCCACTTT.

This clonotype was seen more than once but under ten times. The chain carries TRBV28 and TRBJ2-7, with 7 bases that match TRBD1. The CDR3 has 15 amino acids. V was pared by 4 bases and J by 1 base, with 7 bases of the junction left unmatched. The germline gives CDR1 MDHEN, CDR2 SYDVKM. CDR3 region: CASSSPGQFSYEQYF. Here the CDR3 DNA reads TGTGCCAGCAGTTCCCCGGGACAGTTTTCCTACGAGCAGTACTTC.

The CDR3 is CSVDKGGQGHGYTF. CDR3 nucleotide sequence: TGCAGCGTTGATAAAGGTGGACAGGGCCATGGCTACACCTTC. The rearrangement uses TRBV29-1 and TRBJ1-2; 8 bases are shared with TRBD1. Losses at the gene ends were 3 bases for V and 6 bases for J; bases not matched to a gene: 9. The CDR3 covers 14 residues. Germline V CDR1 and CDR2: SQVTM, ANQGSEA.

In DNA form, the CDR3 reads TGTGCCAGCAGTGAGGCGGGAGGGCCGGGGGAGACCCAGTACTTC. Its protein product is CASSEAGGPGETQYF. The V call is TRBV2, the J call TRBJ2-5, with 9 bases aligning to TRBD2. Germline loops: CDR1 SNHLY, CDR2 FYNNEI. This CDR3 is built from 15 residues. Unmatched junction bases numbered 7, after V lost 3 bases and J lost 5 bases.

This sequence joins TRBV5-1 and TRBJ1-6; D not certain. V was pared by 0 bases and J by 2 bases, with 9 bases between. CDR1 SGHRS and CDR2 YFSETQ come from the germline V gene. The CDR3 extends over 16 amino acids. The CDR3 DNA reads TGCGCCAGCAGCTTGGATTGGGGTACCTATAATTCACCCCTCCACTTT. It encodes CASSLDWGTYNSPLHF.

The chain is built from TRBV12-5 and TRBJ2-5, with TRBD1 matching 7 bases. Germline loops: CDR1 LGHNT, CDR2 FRNRAP. CDR3 length: 13 residues. V lost 5 bases and J lost 3; bases outside the gene matches: 3. The CDR3 here is CASGSGTEETQYF. The CDR3 DNA reads TGTGCTAGTGGTAGTGGGACAGAAGAGACCCAGTACTTC.

This clonotype appeared a few times. The chain couples TRBV5-5 to TRBJ2-1; the match to TRBD2 covers 8 bases. V was clipped by 0 bases and J by 7 bases; unmatched bases: 6. Germline V gene data show CDR1 as SGHKS and CDR2 as YYEKEE (reference sequence). The CDR3 spans 15 residues. The CDR3 is CASSLGLGTSNEQFF. The DNA of the CDR3 is TGTGCCAGCAGCTTGGGCCTGGGGACTAGTAATGAGCAGTTCTTC.

This clonotype has just a few counts. In DNA, the CDR3 is TGTGCCAGTAGTCCGGGACAGGGTGTTGGAGCCCAGCATTTT. Its protein is CASSPGQGVGAQHF. The rearrangement uses TRBV19 and TRBJ1-5; 9 bases fit TRBD1. The germline CDR1 and CDR2 sequences are LNHDA and SQIVND (reference sequence). The junction had 10 bases not matched to a gene; V was cut back by 5 bases and J by 11 bases. The CDR3 spans 14 residues.

This chain joins TRBV9 and TRBJ1-4, with 7 bases fitting TRBD1. Germline V gene data show CDR1 as SGDLS and CDR2 as YYNGEE. V shed 3 bases and J 5 bases; nucleotides not matched to a gene: 7. This CDR3 region has 15 residues. CDR3 DNA sequence: TGTGCCAGCAGCGGGCAGGGGGATCTCAATGAAAAACTGTTTTTT. It yields the protein CASSGQGDLNEKLFF.

This chain uses TRBV7-2 with TRBJ2-5; a possible D gene is TRBD2 (6 bases). Germline lookup yields CDR1 SGHTA and CDR2 FQGNSA. There are 16 residues in the CDR3. V shed 5 bases and J shed 6 bases, with 22 bases lying between them. As DNA, the CDR3 is TGTGCCAGCAGCCTCGCTTCGGGAGCGGCTCGGAAGACCCAGTACTTC. Translated, it gives CASSLASGAARKTQYF.

The chain employs TRBV5-6 and TRBJ2-5, with D uncertain. CDR3 size: 13 residues. V was cut by 7 bases and J by 2 bases, with 12 bases left in between. Germline assignment: CDR1 SGHDT and CDR2 YYEEEE. The CDR3, as DNA: TGTGCCAGCCTCTATAGCCAACAAGAGACCCAGTACTTC. Its translation is CASLYSQQETQYF.

The rearrangement links TRBV4-2 to TRBJ2-1; D not certain. The CDR3 contains 12 residues. V was shortened by 4 bases and J by 5 bases, with 6 bases between the two germline ends. Germline CDR1 reads LGHNA; CDR2 reads YNFKEQ. CDR3 residues: CASSRSHNEQFF. Written as DNA, the CDR3 is TGTGCCAGCAGCCGCAGCCACAATGAGCAGTTCTTC.

This chain uses TRBV6-2 or TRBV6-3 with TRBJ1-5; 10 nucleotides line up with TRBD1. The CDR3 is 16 amino acids. J lost 4 bases, V lost 6 bases, and 9 bases had no gene match. From germline, CDR1 is MNHEY and CDR2 SVGEGT. The CDR3 here is CASRRDRGFGNQPQHF. In nucleotides, the CDR3 is TGTGCCAGCAGGCGGGACAGGGGCTTCGGGAATCAGCCCCAGCATTTT.

This sequence joins TRBV9 and TRBJ2-2; D assignment may be TRBD1 or TRBD2 (7 bases each). The CDR3 extends over 16 amino acids. Trimming stripped 4 bases from V and 3 bases from J, with 16 bases between. The germline V gene encodes CDR1 SGDLS and CDR2 YYNGEE. The CDR3 region has the DNA TGTGCCAGCAGCCAGGGGGGGTCGACGCACACCGGGGAGCTGTTTTTT. Amino acid sequence: CASSQGGSTHTGELFF.

DNA of the CDR3: TGCAGCGTTGAAAAGGGACTAGGATACGAGCAGTACTTC. Protein sequence: CSVEKGLGYEQYF. The chain couples TRBV29-1 to TRBJ2-7; the match to TRBD2 covers 8 bases. The CDR3 sequence is 13 residues long. V was clipped by 2 bases and J by 4 bases; unmatched bases: 4. Germline V gene data show CDR1 as SQVTM and CDR2 as ANQGSEA.

There are a few counts of this clonotype. The V and J genes are TRBV29-1 and TRBJ2-1; no clear D gene. The CDR3 length is 15 residues. From germline, CDR1 is SQVTM and CDR2 ANQGSEA. Trimming took 7 bases from V and 7 from J, leaving 23 bases between them. CDR3 sequence (DNA): TGCAGCGGGTCCGCGAATCTCCCCTTCGTAAATGAGCAGTTCTTC. This gives the protein CSGSANLPFVNEQFF.

This clonotype was counted between two and nine times. The chain recombines TRBV18 with TRBJ2-3; unclear D gene. Germline CDR1 is KGHSH and CDR2 is LQKENI. CDR3 length: 16 amino acids. V was trimmed by 0 bases and J by 0 bases, leaving 10 bases between them. CDR3 protein: CASSPPRQASTDTQYF. CDR3 coding DNA: TGTGCCAGCTCACCACCTCGGCAGGCCAGCACAGATACGCAGTATTTT.

There are a few counts of this clonotype. The rearrangement joins TRBV7-6 to TRBJ2-3; a weak D match, TRBD2 (5 bases). The CDR3 extends over 14 amino acids. Trimming cost V 5 bases and J 2 bases, with 11 bases left between them. Germline V gene sequence: CDR1 SGHVS, CDR2 FNYEAQ. CDR3 DNA sequence: TGTGCCAGCAGCCATGGACTTAACACAGATACGCAGTATTTT. Translating gives CASSHGLNTDTQYF.

This clonotype was counted many times. The chain uses TRBV6-1 and TRBJ1-1; no firm D call. CDR1 is MNHNS and CDR2 is SASEGT in the germline V gene. The CDR3 runs to 11 residues. V shed 7 bases and J shed 0 bases, with 3 bases lying between them. CDR3 nucleotide sequence: TGTGCCAGCACAATGAACACTGAAGCTTTCTTT. Encoded protein: CASTMNTEAFF.

The chain joins TRBV5-1 to TRBJ1-1, with a weak D call TRBD1 (6 bases). V gave up 2 bases and J gave up 6 bases, with 17 bases separating them. Germline assignment: CDR1 SGHRS and CDR2 YFSETQ. The CDR3 length is 15 residues. CDR3 sequence (DNA): TGCGCCAGCAGCTTCCGATCAGGGGCAAACGCTGAAGCTTTCTTT. Protein: CASSFRSGANAEAFF.

In this sample, this clonotype turned up a few times. This chain uses TRBV4-2 with TRBJ2-3, with D tentatively TRBD2 (7 bases). This CDR3 region has 17 residues. V was trimmed by 2 bases and J by 2 bases, leaving 17 bases between them. Germline V gene lookup returns CDR1 LGHNA and CDR2 YNFKEQ. This chain's CDR3 is CASSQIIRGANTDTQYF. The CDR3 DNA reads as TGTGCCAGCAGCCAAATTATACGGGGGGCAAACACAGATACGCAGTATTTT.

The rearrangement joins TRBV12-3 or TRBV12-4 to TRBJ2-1; 8 bases are a match to TRBD2. V trimming: 5 bases; J trimming: 12 bases; junction bases outside the gene matches: 15. CDR3 length: 15 residues. CDR3 bases: TGTGCCAGCAGTCCGGACCCGGGACTAGGTGTCGTGCAGTTCTTC. It yields the protein CASSPDPGLGVVQFF.